The 13 T cell receptor beta chains reported below all come from one sample, sequenced in a study of blood T cell repertoires in COVID-19. Sequencing was performed with immunoSEQ multiplex PCR; in TCRdb, only in-frame clones are kept and a portion is missing. The data show some 390,000 clones, with about 88% seen just once and 1.5% to 1.7% held by the top ten. Material for sequencing was peripheral blood. The receptors derive from a woman in her thirties or forties with COVID-19, enrolled during active disease.

This clone appeared once. The V and J genes are TRBV20-1 and TRBJ2-7; 7 bases agree with TRBD1. The CDR3 consists of 14 residues. Germline V gene sequence: CDR1 DFQATT, CDR2 SNEGSKA (reference sequence). V gave up 3 bases and J gave up 6 bases; unmatched junction bases: 11. CDR3 loop: CSASEDGTVPEQYF. The CDR3 nucleotides read TGCAGTGCTAGTGAGGACGGGACAGTCCCCGAGCAGTACTTC.

The chain uses TRBV29-1 and TRBJ1-4; 11 nucleotides match TRBD1. The CDR3 spans 12 residues. Germline V lookup: CDR1 SQVTM, CDR2 ANQGSEA. CDR3 DNA sequence: TGCAGTGTCCGGGACAGGGGGGAAAAACTGTTTTTT. Its translation is CSVRDRGEKLFF.

This clone was counted a single time. The chain is built from TRBV5-1 and TRBJ1-4; no reliable D call. The CDR3 covers 17 residues. Germline values: CDR1 SGHRS, CDR2 YFSETQ. Trimming took 0 bases from V and 8 from J, leaving 20 bases between them. CDR3: CASSLAAGVRVGEKLFF. CDR3 DNA: TGCGCCAGCAGCTTGGCTGCCGGGGTTCGGGTTGGGGAAAAACTGTTTTTT.

As concerns this clone: Other DNA sequences in this sample translate to the same CDR3. The chain links TRBV29-1 to TRBJ1-2; D is perhaps TRBD1 (5 bases). The length of the CDR3 is 11 residues. The V end was cut by 2 bases, the J end by 5 bases, with 6 bases between. From germline, CDR1 is SQVTM and CDR2 ANQGSEA. The CDR3 nucleotides read TGCAGCGTTGAACAGGGATATGGCTACACCTTC. This translates into CSVEQGYGYTF.

This rearrangement joins TRBV4-1 to TRBJ2-7; 9 positions agree with TRBD1. Germline CDR1 is MGHRA and CDR2 is YSYEKL. Trimming removed 2 bases from V and 2 bases from J; junction bases left unmatched: 7. The CDR3 contains 16 residues. The CDR3 DNA follows: TGCGCCAGCAGCCAACCTGGACAGGGGAGGGCCTACGAGCAGTACTTC. Translating gives CASSQPGQGRAYEQYF.

This clone was seen a few times. The rearrangement links TRBV18 to TRBJ2-2; 7 bases fit TRBD1. Germline lookup yields CDR1 KGHSH and CDR2 LQKENI. V was pared by 3 bases and J by 1 base, with 2 bases of the junction left unmatched. There are 15 residues in the CDR3. The CDR3: CASSPRQGNTGELFF. The CDR3 nucleotides are TGTGCCAGCTCACCGCGACAGGGGAACACCGGGGAGCTGTTTTTT.

This clone has a single count. The V and J genes are TRBV7-2 and TRBJ2-7; TRBD2 is a possible D gene (5 bases). V was clipped by 4 bases and J by 5 bases, with 15 bases between them. Germline assignment: CDR1 SGHTA and CDR2 FQGNSA. The CDR3 length is 14 residues. The CDR3 region is CASSYVGITNEQYF. In nucleotides, the CDR3 is TGTGCCAGCAGCTACGTCGGGATAACCAACGAGCAGTACTTC.

The rearrangement links TRBV29-1 to TRBJ1-6; D call uncertain. The CDR3 loop spans 14 amino acids. V lost 5 bases, J lost 7 bases, and 15 bases lay in between. Germline V gene data show CDR1 as SQVTM and CDR2 as ANQGSEA. The CDR3 loop is CSVSLTGGNSPLHF. The DNA for the CDR3 is TGCAGCGTTTCGCTGACTGGTGGCAATTCACCCCTCCACTTT.

The V gene is TRBV28, the J gene TRBJ2-3, with D unclear. The CDR3 loop spans 12 amino acids. Germline V lookup: CDR1 MDHEN, CDR2 SYDVKM. With 8 bases removed from V and 7 bases from J, the gap between germline ends came to 13 bases. CDR3 DNA sequence: TGTGCCAGCCGATGGGTTGGGCATACGCAGTATTTT. It specifies CASRWVGHTQYF.

J is TRBJ1-1 and V is TRBV28; a weak D match, TRBD1 (5 bases). This CDR3 has 15 amino acids. V lost 4 bases and J 1 base, leaving 13 bases between the germline ends. Germline loops: CDR1 MDHEN, CDR2 SYDVKM. CDR3 in DNA: TGTGCCAGCAGTTCCCTCGGGGGGACGAACACTGAAGCTTTCTTT. Its protein product is CASSSLGGTNTEAFF.

The chain combines TRBV13 with TRBJ2-2, with a tentative D call TRBD2 (6 bases). Germline V gene sequence: CDR1 PRHDT, CDR2 FYEKMQ (reference sequence). V lost 5 bases and J lost 6, with 19 bases in between. The CDR3 runs 16 residues. The DNA for the CDR3 is TGTGCCAGCAGCCCCCGCCGGGGCGGGATGGCCGGGGAGCTGTTTTTT. It is translated as CASSPRRGGMAGELFF.

This clone showed up just a few times. V is TRBV19 and J is TRBJ2-7, with D maybe TRBD2 (5 bases). Germline CDR1 is LNHDA and CDR2 is SQIVND (reference sequence). V lost 4 bases to trimming and J lost 2 bases, with 15 bases between them. The CDR3 contains 15 residues. Written as DNA, the CDR3 is TGTGCCAGTAGTAAACTGGCGGGTCTGGCCTACGAGCAGTACTTC. Its translation is CASSKLAGLAYEQYF.

The rearrangement uses TRBV19 and TRBJ1-4; tentatively, D is TRBD1 (5 bases). Trimming removed 5 bases from V and 6 bases from J, with 16 bases in between. The germline V gene encodes CDR1 LNHDA and CDR2 SQIVND (reference sequence). The CDR3 is made up of 15 amino acids. CDR3 amino acids: CASSQGSSLDEKLFF. DNA for the CDR3: TGTGCCAGTAGTCAGGGAAGCTCTCTCGATGAAAAACTGTTTTTT. Looking up the rest from reference TRBV19 and TRBJ1-4 gives the full variable domain: DGGITQSPKYLFRKEGQNVTLSCEQNLNHDAMYWYRQDPGQGLRLIYYSQIVNDFQKGDIAEGYSVSREKKESFPLTVTSAQKNPTAFYLCASSQGSSLDEKLFFGSGTQLSVL.